A selection of T cell receptor beta chains follows, all from one sample in a study of T cell changes during pregnancy in multiple sclerosis. Sequencing was performed with immunoSEQ multiplex PCR; in TCRdb, only in-frame clones are kept and a portion is missing. In the table there are more than 45,000 clones, 85% to 95% of which are singletons. The sequences come from CD4+ T cells from peripheral blood mononuclear cells, collected in the first trimester of pregnancy. These TCRs come from a female donor with multiple sclerosis, enrolled in a pregnancy study. Both conserved end residues are part of each CDR3. The order of the fields is clone size, V gene, J gene, D gene, CDR3 protein, CDR3 DNA. A D gene is named only where the DNA matches it firmly. For some rows the clone size is stated as once, few or many, or as a class when expanded; others skip it.

>once|TRBV18|TRBJ1-2|-
CASSPPMTRYYGYTF
TGTGCCAGCTCACCACCCATGACACGGTACTATGGCTACACCTTC
>-|TRBV23-1|TRBJ2-7|TRBD1
CASSQDRDHEQYF
TGCGCCAGCAGCCAGGACAGGGACCACGAGCAGTACTTC
>-|TRBV6-1|TRBJ1-1|-
CASLTVMNTEAFF
TGTGCCAGCCTGACAGTTATGAACACTGAAGCTTTCTTT
>-|TRBV29-1|TRBJ1-2|TRBD1
CSGRQGTRGYTF
TGCAGCGGGAGACAGGGGACGAGGGGCTACACCTTC
>-|TRBV2|TRBJ2-2|-
CATQKGTNTGELFF
TGTGCAACCCAGAAGGGGACGAACACCGGGGAGCTGTTTTTT
>-|TRBV19|TRBJ2-5|TRBD1
CASSLGQGEVWETQYF
TGTGCCAGTAGTCTCGGACAGGGGGAGGTATGGGAGACCCAGTACTTC
>-|TRBV6-1|TRBJ1-1|-
CASSEGRANTEAFF
TGTGCCAGCAGTGAGGGCAGGGCCAACACTGAAGCTTTCTTT
>-|TRBV5-6|TRBJ1-1|TRBD1
CASSFRGTGRTEAFF
TGTGCCAGCAGCTTCCGCGGGACAGGTCGTACTGAAGCTTTCTTT
>-|TRBV19|TRBJ2-1|TRBD1
CASSILQGARNEQFF
TGTGCCAGTAGTATATTACAGGGGGCCCGCAATGAGCAGTTCTTC
>-|TRBV5-4|TRBJ2-1|TRBD2
CASSLGGGGALGSTYNEQFF
TGTGCCAGCAGCTTGGGAGGCGGGGGGGCCCTAGGTAGCACCTACAATGAGCAGTTCTTC
>-|TRBV6-6|TRBJ2-1|TRBD2
CASIEGTSSFF
TGTGCCAGCATTGAGGGGACTAGCTCGTTCTTC
>-|TRBV27|TRBJ2-6|-
CASRVTGANVLTF
TGTGCCAGTCGAGTAACTGGGGCCAACGTCCTGACTTTC
>-|TRBV5-1|TRBJ1-2|TRBD1
CASSLGPPVPDRVLSYGYTF
TGCGCCAGCAGCTTAGGCCCACCAGTGCCAGACAGGGTGCTTAGCTATGGCTACACCTTC
>-|TRBV4-2|TRBJ2-1|-
CASSQEVSSAYNEQFF
TGTGCCAGCAGCCAAGAAGTGTCTAGCGCTTACAATGAGCAGTTCTTC
>-|TRBV18|TRBJ1-6|-
CASSPEGRGINSPLHF
TGTGCCAGCTCACCTGAGGGGCGGGGGATTAATTCACCCCTCCACTTT
>-|TRBV6-5|TRBJ2-1|TRBD1
CASSLGTGSQFF
TGTGCCAGCAGCCTAGGGACAGGGTCGCAGTTCTTC
>once|TRBV5-1|TRBJ1-1|TRBD1
CASRTGDFTEAFF
TGCGCCAGCAGGACAGGGGATTTCACTGAAGCTTTCTTT
>-|TRBV5-4|TRBJ2-2|TRBD2
CASRRGGTDTGELFF
TGTGCCAGCAGGCGCGGGGGGACGGACACCGGGGAGCTGTTTTTT
>once|TRBV7-3|TRBJ1-1|TRBD1
CASSLTGQGSRPFF
TGTGCCAGCAGCTTAACGGGACAGGGGAGTAGGCCTTTCTTT
>-|TRBV6-1|TRBJ1-5|-
CASSDPTSGLVVHQPQHF
TGTGCCAGCAGTGACCCTACCTCGGGGTTGGTAGTCCATCAGCCCCAGCATTTT
>-|TRBV4-1|TRBJ1-1|-
CASSLRALNTEAFF
TGCGCCAGCAGCCTGAGAGCCCTGAACACTGAAGCTTTCTTT
>-|TRBV5-1|TRBJ1-6|-
CASTGGLTNSPLHF
TGCGCCAGCACGGGAGGGCTGACAAATTCACCCCTCCACTTT
>once|TRBV7-8|TRBJ1-2|TRBD1
CASSSAQGAHSRSYGYTF
TGTGCCAGCAGCTCAGCCCAGGGGGCCCATTCACGCAGCTATGGCTACACCTTC
>-|TRBV18|TRBJ2-7|TRBD2
CASSTTSGGDSYEQYF
TGTGCCAGCTCAACCACTAGCGGGGGGGACTCCTACGAGCAGTACTTC
>-|TRBV15|TRBJ1-1|TRBD1
CATRDRGDLNTEAFF
TGTGCCACCAGGGACAGGGGGGATTTGAACACTGAAGCTTTCTTT
>-|TRBV6-1|TRBJ1-2|-
CASSVPPETNYGYTF
TGTGCCAGCAGTGTACCCCCAGAAACTAACTATGGCTACACCTTC
>-|TRBV18|TRBJ2-2|TRBD1
CASSPVGDPGQGIRVNTGELFF
TGTGCCAGCTCACCAGTCGGGGACCCGGGACAGGGGATTCGGGTGAACACCGGGGAGCTGTTTTTT
>-|TRBV30|TRBJ1-5|-
CAWAGVSNQPQHF
TGTGCCTGGGCAGGGGTGAGCAATCAGCCCCAGCATTTT
>-|TRBV11-3|TRBJ2-7|-
CASSTGESYEQYF
TGTGCCAGCAGCACCGGGGAATCCTACGAGCAGTACTTC
>-|TRBV6-1|TRBJ1-2|-
CATALSGDGYTF
TGTGCCACCGCCCTTAGCGGGGATGGCTACACCTTC
>-|TRBV6-5|TRBJ2-7|-
CASTPPGGPYEQYF
TGTGCCAGCACCCCGCCCGGGGGGCCCTACGAGCAGTACTTC
>-|TRBV5-1|TRBJ2-3|-
CASSLNNIGTDTF
TGCGCCAGCAGCCTAAACAACATCGGGACTGATACTTTT
>-|TRBV5-1|TRBJ1-5|-
CASSFKGDQPQHF
TGCGCCAGCAGTTTTAAGGGAGATCAGCCCCAGCATTTT
>-|TRBV9|TRBJ1-5|-
CASSAGGGQPQHF
TGTGCCAGCAGCGCGGGCGGGGGTCAGCCCCAGCATTTT
>-|TRBV2|TRBJ1-2|-
CASSESGVSGGYTF
TGTGCCAGCAGTGAAAGCGGGGTTTCGGGTGGCTACACCTTC
>-|TRBV25-1|TRBJ1-2|-
CASSLLDTYGYTF
TGTGCCAGCAGTTTGCTGGACACCTATGGCTACACCTTC
>-|TRBV11-3|TRBJ1-1|-
CASSSSGPNTEAFF
TGTGCCAGCAGCTCGTCAGGGCCTAACACTGAAGCTTTCTTT
>-|TRBV7-6|TRBJ2-3|TRBD2
CASSFRLAGRPEDTQYF
TGTGCCAGCAGCTTCAGACTAGCGGGTAGACCGGAAGATACGCAGTATTTT
>-|TRBV25-1|TRBJ1-3|TRBD1
CASKGAGNTIYF
TGTGCCAGCAAGGGGGCGGGAAACACCATATATTTT
>-|TRBV30|TRBJ2-7|-
CAWKGRGRDHEQYF
TGTGCCTGGAAGGGCAGGGGACGAGACCACGAGCAGTACTTC
>-|TRBV6-6|TRBJ2-5|-
CASTRRGLETQYF
TGTGCCAGCACTAGGAGGGGTTTAGAGACCCAGTACTTC
>-|TRBV14|TRBJ2-1|-
CASSCRGQGCNEQFF
TGTGCCAGCAGCTGTCGGGGACAAGGGTGTAATGAGCAGTTCTTC
>-|TRBV30|TRBJ1-1|-
CAWSRNTEAFF
TGTGCCTGGAGTCGGAACACTGAAGCTTTCTTT
>-|TRBV9|TRBJ2-5|TRBD2
CASSVVSGGGLETQYF
TGTGCCAGCAGCGTGGTCAGCGGGGGGGGCTTAGAGACCCAGTACTTC
>-|TRBV5-6|TRBJ1-2|-
CASRLGTGGFKGYGYTF
TGTGCCAGCAGGCTGGGGACCGGGGGGTTCAAGGGCTATGGCTACACCTTC
>-|TRBV30|TRBJ2-1|TRBD2
CARDRGGADEQFF
TGTGCCCGGGATCGCGGGGGGGCCGATGAGCAGTTCTTC
>-|TRBV19|TRBJ1-4|TRBD1
CASRDPGQVNEKLFF
TGTGCCAGCCGAGACCCGGGACAGGTGAATGAAAAACTGTTTTTT
>once|TRBV18|TRBJ1-3|-
CASSPLAALSSGNTIYF
TGTGCCAGCTCTCCGTTGGCAGCGCTAAGCTCTGGAAACACCATATATTTT
>-|TRBV7-6|TRBJ2-2|TRBD2
CASSPWGASGGKGTGELFF
TGTGCCAGCAGCCCATGGGGGGCTAGCGGGGGTAAAGGGACCGGGGAGCTGTTTTTT
>-|TRBV9|TRBJ2-2|-
CASSTTGANTGELFF
TGTGCCAGCAGCACCACAGGTGCGAACACCGGGGAGCTGTTTTTT